Following are 29 T cell receptor beta chains from one sample sequenced in a study of blood T cell repertoires in COVID-19. Some clones are missing from TCRdb's copy, which holds only in-frame ones; the method was immunoSEQ multiplex PCR. The sample includes almost 400,000 clones, around 92% seen only once; the top ten take about 1.7%. The sequenced sample consisted of PBMCs or T cells enriched from blood (not recorded which). These receptors came from a woman younger than 45 who had recovered from COVID-19.

This clone came up a few times. The V call is TRBV6-5, the J call TRBJ2-7; 8 bases match TRBD1. In germline, CDR1 is MNHEY, CDR2 SVGAGI. J lost 4 bases, V lost 7 bases, and 9 bases had no gene match. The length of the CDR3 is 14 residues. This CDR3 reads CASKMDRVLYEQYF. In DNA, the CDR3 is TGTGCCAGCAAAATGGACAGGGTGCTATACGAGCAGTACTTC.

V and J are TRBV5-4 and TRBJ2-3; D is possibly TRBD2 (5 bases). Germline CDR1 reads SGHNT; CDR2 reads YYREEE (reference sequence). Trimming took off 2 bases at V and 1 base at J, with 11 bases between the two ends. The CDR3 is 15 residues long. Written as DNA, the CDR3 is TGTGCCAGCAGCTTTGTCTTCGGGGGCACAGATACGCAGTATTTT. This codes for CASSFVFGGTDTQYF. The full variable domain, its missing parts supplied by reference TRBV5-4 and TRBJ2-3, is ETGVTQSPTHLIKTRGQQVTLRCSSQSGHNTVSWYQQALGQGPQFIFQYYREEENGRGNFPPRFSGLQFPNYSSELNVNALELDDSALYLCASSFVFGGTDTQYFGPGTRLTVL.

The V call is TRBV6-6, the J call TRBJ1-2; TRBD1 matches at 11 bases. V shed 6 bases, J shed 0 bases, and the junction held 18 bases outside the gene matches. Germline V gives CDR1 MNHNY, CDR2 SVGAGI (reference sequence). The CDR3 is 20 residues long. Here the CDR3 reads CASSETSGDRGSIANYGYTF. For the CDR3, the DNA is TGTGCCAGCAGCGAGACAAGCGGGGACAGGGGGTCTATAGCTAACTATGGCTACACCTTC.

The chain employs TRBV3-1 (or the pseudogene TRBV3-2) and TRBJ1-4; 8 nucleotides match TRBD1. In germline, CDR1 is LGHDT, CDR2 YNNKEL (reference sequence). After removal of 0 bases from V and 6 bases from J, the junction contained 12 bases not matched to a gene. The CDR3 length is 18 residues. DNA of the CDR3: TGTGCCAGCAGCCAAGATACAAGGAGGACAGGGCGGGATGAAAAACTGTTTTTT. Amino acid sequence: CASSQDTRRTGRDEKLFF.

The CDR3 DNA sequence: TGTGCCAGCAGCGGAGTAGCGGGGAAGGGCGGGGAGCTGTTTTTT. Its translation is CASSGVAGKGGELFF. The chain joins TRBV2 to TRBJ2-2, with 8 nucleotides matching TRBD2. Germline loops: CDR1 SNHLY, CDR2 FYNNEI. The CDR3 runs 15 residues. With 6 bases clipped from V and 7 bases from J, the junction kept 10 bases outside the gene matches.

The chain is built from TRBV7-9 and TRBJ1-4; TRBD1 aligns across 10 bases. In germline, CDR1 is SEHNR, CDR2 FQNEAQ (reference sequence). This CDR3 has 18 amino acids. V was pared by 8 bases and J by 8 bases, with 20 bases of the junction left unmatched. CDR3 coding DNA: TGTGCCAGCGCACCTGGGACTCCGGGACAGGGGCAACGGGAAAAACTGTTTTTT. It encodes CASAPGTPGQGQREKLFF.

This sequence joins TRBV28 and TRBJ1-2, with 8 bases that match TRBD1. With 6 bases clipped from V and 8 bases from J, the junction kept 11 bases outside the gene matches. The CDR3 extends over 14 amino acids. Germline V gene lookup returns CDR1 MDHEN and CDR2 SYDVKM. In DNA form, the CDR3 reads TGTGCCAGCAGGATTCTAGGACAGGGAGGAGGCTACACCTTC. Its translation: CASRILGQGGGYTF.

The V call is TRBV2, the J call TRBJ1-2, with 7 positions matching TRBD1. The junction had 1 base not matched to a gene; V was cut back by 2 bases and J by 4 bases. This CDR3 has 13 amino acids. The germline CDR1 and CDR2 sequences are SNHLY and FYNNEI. CDR3 in amino acids: CASSETGVYGYTF. CDR3 coding DNA: TGTGCCAGCAGTGAAACAGGGGTCTATGGCTACACCTTC.

The J gene is TRBJ1-4, the V gene TRBV27; D is unclear. CDR1 is MNHEY and CDR2 is SMNVEV in the germline V gene (reference sequence). The length of the CDR3 is 14 residues. Between the trimmed V and J ends, which lost 5 bases and 4 bases, there was a span of 11 bases. The DNA of the CDR3 is TGTGCCAGCAGTGTTGTAGGAGGTAATGAAAAACTGTTTTTT. Its protein is CASSVVGGNEKLFF.

The chain carries TRBV19 and TRBJ2-5, with D possibly matching TRBD1 (6 bases). V shed 2 bases and J shed 5 bases, with 12 bases lying between them. The CDR3 sequence is 14 residues long. CDR1 and CDR2 from the germline V gene are LNHDA and SQIVND (reference sequence). CDR3 sequence reads: CASSIIGGRETQYF. The CDR3 DNA reads TGTGCCAGTAGTATAATAGGGGGACGGGAGACCCAGTACTTC.

V usage is TRBV6-5 and J usage is TRBJ1-5; TRBD1 matches 8 bases. In germline, CDR1 is MNHEY, CDR2 SVGAGI. J was trimmed by 9 bases and V by 5 bases; bases with no gene match: 9. CDR3 length: 14 amino acids. The CDR3 bases are TGTGCCAGCAGTCGACGGACAGGGAAGCTGCCCCAGCATTTT. Protein product: CASSRRTGKLPQHF.

This clone was picked up a small number of times. The chain carries TRBV18 and TRBJ2-7; 9 nucleotides align to TRBD1. This CDR3 is built from 17 residues. V lost 3 bases and J lost 2; bases outside the gene matches: 11. Germline loops: CDR1 KGHSH, CDR2 LQKENI. CDR3 DNA: TGTGCCAGCTCACCGGACAGGGGAGGTAGCGGAACCTACGAGCAGTACTTC. It encodes CASSPDRGGSGTYEQYF.

The rearrangement joins TRBV19 to TRBJ2-1; D gene ambiguous. V gave up 4 bases and J gave up 3 bases, with 13 bases separating them. CDR3 length equals 15 residues. Germline assignment: CDR1 LNHDA and CDR2 SQIVND (reference sequence). CDR3 sequence reads: CASSNSRKLYNEQFF. CDR3 coding DNA: TGTGCCAGTAGTAATTCGCGAAAACTCTACAATGAGCAGTTCTTC.

This clone was detected once. The chain combines TRBV30 with TRBJ1-1, with 10 bases matching TRBD1. This CDR3 region has 15 residues. J was trimmed by 0 bases and V by 2 bases; bases with no gene match: 3. Germline CDR1 is GTSNPN and CDR2 is SVGIG (reference sequence). CDR3 in DNA: TGTGCCTGGAGTACGGGACAGGGGTTGAACACTGAAGCTTTCTTT. It yields the protein CAWSTGQGLNTEAFF. The variable domain in full, with the rest retrieved from reference TRBV30 and TRBJ1-1, is SQTIHQWPATLVQPVGSPLSLECTVEGTSNPNLYWYRQAAGRGLQLLFYSVGIGQISSEVPQNLSASRPQDRQFILSSKKLLLSDSGFYLCAWSTGQGLNTEAFFGQGTRLTVV.

This clone occurred once. This sequence joins TRBV12-5 and TRBJ1-6; D is uncertain. This CDR3 comprises 14 residues. Germline lookup yields CDR1 LGHNT and CDR2 FRNRAP. With 6 bases removed from V and 0 bases from J, the gap between germline ends came to 6 bases. Here the CDR3 reads CASGRSSYNSPLHF. The CDR3 region has the DNA TGTGCTAGTGGCCGGAGCTCCTATAATTCACCCCTCCACTTT. Combining the CDR3 with reference TRBV12-5 and TRBJ1-6 gives the whole variable domain DARVTQTPRHKVTEMGQEVTMRCQPILGHNTVFWYRQTMMQGLELLAYFRNRAPLDDSGMPKDRFSAEMPDATLATLKIQPSEPRDSAVYFCASGRSSYNSPLHFGNGTRLTVT.

V is TRBV3-1 (or the pseudogene TRBV3-2) and J is TRBJ2-5; no definite D call. Between the trimmed V and J ends, which lost 2 bases and 2 bases, there was a span of 12 bases. Germline lookup yields CDR1 LGHDT and CDR2 YNNKEL (reference sequence). The CDR3 has 15 amino acids. CDR3 sequence: CASSQSLTEQETQYF. The CDR3 nucleotides are TGTGCCAGCAGCCAATCTTTAACTGAACAAGAGACCCAGTACTTC.

The J gene is TRBJ2-2, the V gene TRBV4-2; TRBD2 agrees at 9 bases. CDR3 size: 18 residues. After removal of 0 bases from V and 4 bases from J, the junction contained 9 bases not matched to a gene. Germline CDR1 reads LGHNA; CDR2 reads YNFKEQ. The CDR3 spells CASSQDPGGGAGTGELFF. The DNA of the CDR3 is TGTGCCAGCAGCCAAGATCCTGGCGGGGGGGCCGGCACCGGGGAGCTGTTTTTT.

The J gene is TRBJ1-5, the V gene TRBV15, with D perhaps TRBD1 (6 bases). The V and J ends lost 3 bases and 4 bases respectively, with 19 bases between them. The germline V gene has CDR1 LNHNV and CDR2 YYDKDF (reference sequence). The CDR3 contains 17 residues. CDR3 nucleotide sequence: TGTGCCACCAGCAGTCGTAGGGGCAGGGGCTCGAATCAGCCCCAGCATTTT. This encodes CATSSRRGRGSNQPQHF.

A note on this clone: This same CDR3 is encoded by further DNA sequences in the sample. CDR3 sequence reads: CAWSRGETQYF. The CDR3 coding sequence is TGTGCCTGGTCCAGGGGGGAGACCCAGTACTTC. The chain combines TRBV30 with TRBJ2-5, with 7 positions matching TRBD1. Germline CDR1 reads GTSNPN; CDR2 reads SVGIG (reference sequence). The CDR3 totals 11 residues. With 5 bases clipped from V and 5 bases from J, the junction kept 2 bases outside the gene matches.

The V gene is TRBV5-1, the J gene TRBJ1-3, with D possibly TRBD1 on 5 matching bases. CDR1 is SGHRS and CDR2 is YFSETQ in the germline V gene. The CDR3 is 14 amino acids. V lost 3 bases to trimming and J lost 8 bases, with 15 bases between them. The DNA for the CDR3 is TGCGCCAGCAGCTCAGGGAAACTAGCAGACACCATATATTTT. Protein: CASSSGKLADTIYF.

Comment on this clone: This CDR3 is also generated by other DNA sequences in the sample. V is TRBV12-3 or TRBV12-4 and J is TRBJ1-1; D ambiguous. The V gene lost 1 base and the J gene lost 5 bases, with 8 bases spanning the gap. The CDR3 runs 13 residues. The CDR3 region has the DNA TGTGCCAGCAGTTTAGAGGGAGGAACTGAAGCTTTCTTT. Translation gives CASSLEGGTEAFF.

This clone has more than one count but fewer than ten. V gene TRBV15 combines with J gene TRBJ1-2; D gene ambiguous. CDR1 is LNHNV, CDR2 YYDKDF, per germline (reference sequence). This CDR3 has 16 amino acids. V lost 0 bases and J 5 bases, leaving 16 bases between the germline ends. CDR3 protein: CATSRDMRGSLYGYTF. Written as DNA, the CDR3 is TGTGCCACCAGCAGAGATATGCGGGGATCCCTTTATGGCTACACCTTC.

The chain has TRBV6-5 and TRBJ1-1, with 10 positions matching TRBD1. Germline V gene sequence: CDR1 MNHEY, CDR2 SVGAGI. The CDR3 has 14 residues. V gave up 7 bases and J gave up 3 bases; unmatched junction bases: 5. The CDR3 coding sequence is TGTGCCAGCATGCCGGGACAGGGGTACACTGAAGCTTTCTTT. Residues: CASMPGQGYTEAFF.

J is TRBJ2-7 and V is TRBV29-1; D may be TRBD1 (5 bases). V lost 6 bases and J lost 2, with 11 bases in between. This CDR3 has 12 amino acids. CDR1 and CDR2 (germline): SQVTM, ANQGSEA. CDR3 in DNA: TGCAGCGTAGCTACAGGCACCTACGAGCAGTACTTC. Its translation is CSVATGTYEQYF.

The chain joins TRBV5-1 to TRBJ2-1; no reliable D call. This CDR3 region has 15 residues. The germline V gene has CDR1 SGHRS and CDR2 YFSETQ. Trimming left V 6 bases short and J 3 bases short, with 16 bases between. Here the CDR3 reads CASTPAPNYYNEQFF. For the CDR3, the DNA is TGCGCCAGCACCCCAGCTCCAAACTACTACAATGAGCAGTTCTTC.

The chain recombines TRBV18 with TRBJ2-5; D is uncertain. Trimming cost V 0 bases and J 7 bases, with 12 bases left between them. In germline, CDR1 is KGHSH, CDR2 LQKENI. The CDR3 sequence is 14 residues long. CDR3 bases: TGTGCCAGCTCACCACCTTCCCTCCCGGGGACCCAGTACTTC. Its translation: CASSPPSLPGTQYF.

The DNA for the CDR3 is TGTGCCAGCACCATGTATAATTCACCCCTCCACTTT. Translation gives CASTMYNSPLHF. The chain employs TRBV28 and TRBJ1-6; D gene unclear. The CDR3 is 12 residues long. V dropped 7 bases and J dropped 4 bases, with 5 bases sitting between them. Germline values: CDR1 MDHEN, CDR2 SYDVKM.

On this clone: This sample also contains other DNA sequences that code for the same CDR3. This chain uses TRBV28 with TRBJ2-1, with 8 bases lining up with TRBD2. The CDR3 length is 15 residues. Looked up from germline, CDR1 is MDHEN and CDR2 is SYDVKM. V was clipped by 2 bases and J by 4 bases; unmatched bases: 4. CDR3 bases: TGTGCCAGCAGTTTACGTCTAGCGGGTTACAATGAGCAGTTCTTC. Translation: CASSLRLAGYNEQFF. Based on the CDR3 plus reference TRBV28 and TRBJ2-1, the full variable domain is DVKVTQSSRYLVKRTGEKVFLECVQDMDHENMFWYRQDPGLGLRLIYFSYDVKMKEKGDIPEGYSVSREKKERFSLILESASTNQTSMYLCASSLRLAGYNEQFFGPGTRLTVL.

CDR3 nucleotide sequence: TGCAGCGCGGAAGGGGTTCTCAGCACTGAAGCTTTCTTT. As protein: CSAEGVLSTEAFF. The gene calls are TRBV29-1 and TRBJ1-1, with D perhaps matching TRBD1 (5 bases). Germline V gene data show CDR1 as SQVTM and CDR2 as ANQGSEA. The CDR3 consists of 13 residues. V lost 7 bases and J lost 4, with 16 bases in between.